The next 30 T cell receptor beta chains were all read from a single sample in a study of blood T cell repertoires in COVID-19. The method was immunoSEQ multiplex PCR; TCRdb's version includes in-frame clones alone and lacks a portion of them. Among just under 95,000 clones listed, 80% were seen once. The sequenced material came from peripheral blood. The receptors were sampled from a human donor in a cohort sampled during active COVID-19.

This clone was found once. V gene TRBV27 combines with J gene TRBJ1-2, with 7 bases matching TRBD1. The CDR3 extends over 14 amino acids. V was clipped by 6 bases and J by 2 bases; unmatched bases: 6. CDR1 and CDR2 from the germline V gene are MNHEY and SMNVEV (reference sequence). In DNA form, the CDR3 reads TGTGCCAGCAGCCCCTTGACAGGGAACTATGGCTACACCTTC. Its protein product is CASSPLTGNYGYTF.

Of note for this clone: Compared with germline, one end of the junction differs, possibly owing to a read error. The chain uses TRBV5-5 and TRBJ1-4, with D tentatively TRBD1 (6 bases). The germline V gene has CDR1 SGHKS and CDR2 YYEKEE (reference sequence). The CDR3 is 14 residues long. The CDR3 DNA is TGTGCCAGCAACTTGCAGGGGCGGGATGAAAAACTGTTTTTT. Residues: CASNLQGRDEKLFF.

V is TRBV24-1 and J is TRBJ1-5; the match to TRBD1 covers 8 bases. Germline assignment: CDR1 KGHDR and CDR2 SFDVKD. This CDR3 has 14 amino acids. Trimming took 4 bases from V and 5 from J; bases not matched to a gene: 3. CDR3 residues: CATSEPGGDQPQHF. The DNA for the CDR3 is TGTGCCACCAGTGAACCAGGGGGCGATCAGCCCCAGCATTTT.

This clone was recorded only once. This sequence joins TRBV3-1 (or the pseudogene TRBV3-2) and TRBJ1-3; 11 bases fit TRBD1. Germline values: CDR1 LGHDT, CDR2 YNNKEL (reference sequence). The CDR3 covers 15 residues. Unmatched junction bases numbered 6, after V lost 2 bases and J lost 9 bases. The DNA of the CDR3 is TGTGCCAGCAGCCAAACCCGGGACAGGGGGTTCACCATATATTTT. This codes for CASSQTRDRGFTIYF.

The chain links TRBV3-1 (or the pseudogene TRBV3-2) to TRBJ2-7; 9 bases are shared with TRBD2. V lost 3 bases and J lost 3; bases outside the gene matches: 3. This CDR3 has 14 residues. CDR1 and CDR2 from the germline V gene are LGHDT and YNNKEL (reference sequence). The CDR3 DNA reads as TGTGCCAGCAGCCAGCTAGCGGGGCTCTACGAGCAGTACTTC. This sequence encodes CASSQLAGLYEQYF.

The chain is built from TRBV19 and TRBJ2-2; a possible D gene is TRBD1 (6 bases). The germline CDR1 and CDR2 sequences are LNHDA and SQIVND (reference sequence). Trimming stripped 4 bases from V and 4 bases from J, with 16 bases between. CDR3 size: 16 residues. In DNA, the CDR3 is TGTGCCAGTAGTACCAGGGGCGCGAGCTTCACCGGGGAGCTGTTTTTT. It translates to CASSTRGASFTGELFF.

The rearrangement links TRBV27 to TRBJ2-7, with 9 positions matching TRBD2. The CDR3 is made up of 14 amino acids. J gave up 4 bases and V 6 bases, and 7 bases lay outside the gene matches. Germline CDR1 reads MNHEY; CDR2 reads SMNVEV (reference sequence). CDR3 sequence (DNA): TGTGCCAGCAGAGTAGCGGGAGAAGGTTACGAGCAGTACTTC. Its protein is CASRVAGEGYEQYF.

A few counts support this clone. The rearrangement joins TRBV27 to TRBJ2-1, with 13 bases that match TRBD2. The J segment lost 5 bases and the V segment lost 7 bases, leaving 5 bases of the junction unmatched. The CDR3 totals 15 residues. Germline V gives CDR1 MNHEY, CDR2 SMNVEV (reference sequence). Here the CDR3 reads CASNPGLAGNNEQFF. The DNA for the CDR3 is TGTGCCAGCAACCCGGGACTAGCGGGGAACAATGAGCAGTTCTTC.

The chain employs TRBV5-4 and TRBJ1-1, with 9 bases that match TRBD1. The CDR3 is 13 residues long. V lost 4 bases to trimming and J lost 10 bases; unmatched junction nucleotides: 8. The V gene's germline CDR1 is SGHNT and CDR2 YYREEE (reference sequence). The chain's CDR3 is CASSPGQGPVAFF. In DNA, the CDR3 is TGTGCCAGCAGCCCTGGACAGGGGCCGGTAGCTTTCTTT.

The chain recombines TRBV5-4 with TRBJ2-2, with 7 bases identical to TRBD1. With 4 bases clipped from V and 7 bases from J, the junction kept 10 bases outside the gene matches. Germline V gene lookup returns CDR1 SGHNT and CDR2 YYREEE (reference sequence). This CDR3 contains 15 residues. Written as DNA, the CDR3 is TGTGCCAGCAGCAAATTCGGGACAGCTAGCGGGGAGCTGTTTTTT. It yields the protein CASSKFGTASGELFF.

The chain is built from TRBV7-8 and TRBJ2-3; a possible D gene is TRBD1 (6 bases). In germline, CDR1 is SGHVS, CDR2 FQNEAQ. V was shortened by 2 bases and J by 13 bases, with 13 bases between the two germline ends. This CDR3 has 12 amino acids. CDR3 region: CASSLLGQGKYF. The CDR3 DNA sequence: TGTGCCAGCAGCTTATTGGGCCAGGGGAAGTATTTT. Full variable domain (outside the CDR3, taken from reference TRBV7-8 and TRBJ2-3): GAGVSQSPRYKVAKRGQDVALRCDPISGHVSLFWYQQALGQGPEFLTYFQNEAQLDKSGLPSDRFFAERPEGSVSTLKIQRTQQEDSAVYLCASSLLGQGKYFGPGTRLTVL.

V usage is TRBV7-9 and J usage is TRBJ2-7, with D uncertain. The germline V and J ends were trimmed by 3 bases and 5 bases, with 5 bases remaining between them. The V gene's germline CDR1 is SEHNR and CDR2 FQNEAQ (reference sequence). The CDR3 consists of 11 residues. The DNA for the CDR3 is TGTGCCAGCAGCTTCTCGGACGAGCAGTACTTC. This translates into CASSFSDEQYF.

This clone was seen more than once but under ten times. The gene calls are TRBV28 and TRBJ1-2, with unresolved D. This CDR3 contains 14 residues. The germline gives CDR1 MDHEN, CDR2 SYDVKM. V was clipped by 5 bases and J by 1 base, with 11 bases between them. CDR3 in amino acids: CASSGSLGNYGYTF. The CDR3 DNA follows: TGTGCCAGCAGTGGGAGCTTGGGTAACTATGGCTACACCTTC.

This chain joins TRBV5-4 and TRBJ1-2; possible D gene TRBD1, 6 bases. This CDR3 contains 15 residues. Germline V gene sequence: CDR1 SGHNT, CDR2 YYREEE (reference sequence). Trimming cost V 6 bases and J 4 bases, with 19 bases left between them. CDR3 sequence reads: CASTPTGSFGYGYTF. In DNA, the CDR3 is TGTGCCAGCACCCCGACAGGATCGTTTGGCTATGGCTACACCTTC. The full variable domain, rest sourced from reference TRBV5-4 and TRBJ1-2, is ETGVTQSPTHLIKTRGQQVTLRCSSQSGHNTVSWYQQALGQGPQFIFQYYREEENGRGNFPPRFSGLQFPNYSSELNVNALELDDSALYLCASTPTGSFGYGYTFGSGTRLTVV.

V and J are TRBV11-2 and TRBJ1-2; TRBD1 matches 7 bases. The CDR3 is 15 residues long. V was clipped by 1 base and J by 6 bases; unmatched bases: 8. Germline assignment: CDR1 SGHAT and CDR2 FQNNGV. The CDR3 loop reads CASSLVLGTADGYTF. CDR3 in DNA: TGTGCCAGCAGCTTAGTTCTCGGGACAGCGGATGGCTACACCTTC. The whole variable domain, remainder taken from reference TRBV11-2 and TRBJ1-2, is EAGVAQSPRYKIIEKRQSVAFWCNPISGHATLYWYQQILGQGPKLLIQFQNNGVVDDSQLPKDRFSAERLKGVDSTLKIQPAKLEDSAVYLCASSLVLGTADGYTFGSGTRLTVV.

J is TRBJ2-1 and V is TRBV5-1; TRBD2 matches at 7 bases. This CDR3 region has 15 residues. Trimming took 0 bases from V and 4 from J; bases not matched to a gene: 4. Per the germline V gene, CDR1 is SGHRS and CDR2 is YFSETQ. The CDR3 nucleotides are TGCGCCAGCAGCTTGGCTGGGGGAGGGTACAATGAGCAGTTCTTC. Encoded protein: CASSLAGGGYNEQFF.

The chain links TRBV9 to TRBJ1-4, with TRBD1 identical over 8 bases. CDR3 size: 14 residues. Germline values: CDR1 SGDLS, CDR2 YYNGEE. Trimming took 4 bases from V and 3 from J; bases not matched to a gene: 2. The CDR3 coding sequence is TGTGCCAGCAGCTTACAGGGGGCTAATGAAAAACTGTTTTTT. Its translation: CASSLQGANEKLFF.

J is TRBJ2-7 and V is TRBV28, with TRBD2 identical over 8 bases. The CDR3 sequence is 15 residues long. Germline CDR1 MDHEN, CDR2 SYDVKM. V lost 5 bases and J lost 2; bases outside the gene matches: 8. The CDR3 sequence is CASSLRLAIAYEQYF. Written as DNA, the CDR3 is TGTGCCAGCAGTCTTCGACTAGCGATTGCCTACGAGCAGTACTTC.

V gene TRBV5-6 combines with J gene TRBJ2-7; 9 bases match TRBD1. V was pared by 4 bases and J by 5 bases, with 10 bases of the junction left unmatched. From germline, CDR1 is SGHDT and CDR2 YYEEEE. This CDR3 has 15 residues. CDR3 nucleotide sequence: TGTGCCAGCAGCGGCACAGGGGGCATCGGCGACGAGCAGTACTTC. Translated: CASSGTGGIGDEQYF.

The chain recombines TRBV6-5 with TRBJ1-2; D is perhaps TRBD1 (6 bases). CDR1 MNHEY and CDR2 SVGAGI come from the germline V gene. CDR3 size: 14 residues. Trimming took off 6 bases at V and 8 bases at J, with 19 bases between the two ends. The chain's CDR3 is CASSLAGEPRGYTF. The CDR3 region has the DNA TGTGCCAGCAGCCTCGCAGGGGAACCTCGGGGCTACACCTTC.

The J gene is TRBJ2-5, the V gene TRBV5-1; TRBD2 aligns across 9 bases. The CDR3 totals 16 residues. Germline values: CDR1 SGHRS, CDR2 YFSETQ. The J segment lost 4 bases and the V segment lost 6 bases, leaving 13 bases of the junction unmatched. The DNA of the CDR3 is TGCGCCAGCACTAGGGATAGCGGGGGTGCCGGAGAGACCCAGTACTTC. Amino acids: CASTRDSGGAGETQYF.

A word on this clone: Because the CDR3's place on the DNA is in doubt, the DNA is left out and the CDR3 is given as listed by TCRdb. This sequence joins TRBV18 and TRBJ2-7; the table's D call, TRBD1, was not checked against the DNA. Counting both end residues, the CDR3 totals 23 amino acids. Germline V gene data show CDR1 as KGHSH and CDR2 as LQKENI. This CDR3 is CASSKKPGQGGRAVLRAGHQQYF.

The chain links TRBV7-9 to TRBJ2-1, with a weak D call TRBD2 (6 bases). Trimming took off 4 bases at V and 0 bases at J, with 16 bases between the two ends. The CDR3 loop spans 17 amino acids. CDR1 is SEHNR and CDR2 is FQNEAQ in the germline V gene (reference sequence). CDR3 region: CASSSGGTPSSYNEQFF. In nucleotides, the CDR3 is TGTGCCAGCAGCTCAGGCGGGACCCCCAGCTCCTACAATGAGCAGTTCTTC.

This sequence joins TRBV7-9 and TRBJ1-5; 7 bases agree with TRBD1. V dropped 1 base and J dropped 2; count of bases not matched to a gene: 2. CDR1 is SEHNR and CDR2 is FQNEAQ in the germline V gene (reference sequence). The CDR3 extends over 15 amino acids. For the CDR3, the DNA is TGTGCCAGCAGCTTAGGTACAGGGGGCAATCAGCCCCAGCATTTT. Translating it yields CASSLGTGGNQPQHF.

The chain employs TRBV6-4 and TRBJ1-2; tentative D call: TRBD1 (6 bases). This CDR3 comprises 14 residues. The V end was cut by 3 bases, the J end by 13 bases, with 21 bases between. Germline lookup yields CDR1 MRHNA and CDR2 SNTAGT. The chain's CDR3 is CASSETGTTRWVTF. DNA of the CDR3: TGTGCCAGCAGTGAAACCGGGACAACTCGCTGGGTCACCTTC.

V usage is TRBV5-8 and J usage is TRBJ2-6; D remains unclear. The V end was cut by 6 bases, the J end by 1 base, with 5 bases between. The germline CDR1 and CDR2 sequences are SGHTS and YDEGEE. This CDR3 is built from 13 residues. For the CDR3, the DNA is TGTGCCAGCATTATTTCTGGGGCCAACGTCCTGACTTTC. It is translated as CASIISGANVLTF.

A single count supports this clone. CDR3 sequence: CASSPDVTGESPLHF. As DNA, the CDR3 is TGTGCCAGCAGCCCCGACGTGACAGGGGAATCACCCCTCCACTTT. This chain joins TRBV7-9 and TRBJ1-6; 8 nucleotides align to TRBD1. This CDR3 region has 15 residues. The trim removed 5 bases at V and 10 bases at J, leaving 10 bases unmatched. Germline V gene lookup returns CDR1 SEHNR and CDR2 FQNEAQ (reference sequence).

This clone was counted a few times. The rearrangement uses TRBV27 and TRBJ2-7; D ambiguous. The CDR3 sequence is 13 residues long. Per the germline V gene, CDR1 is MNHEY and CDR2 is SMNVEV (reference sequence). V lost 2 bases and J 7 bases, leaving 12 bases between the germline ends. The CDR3 here is CASSLNPAREQYF. CDR3 coding DNA: TGTGCCAGCAGTTTAAACCCAGCTAGGGAGCAGTACTTC.

This chain uses TRBV5-1 with TRBJ2-5, with D unresolved. This CDR3 is built from 13 residues. V lost 4 bases to trimming and J lost 4 bases, with 11 bases between them. CDR1 and CDR2 from the germline V gene are SGHRS and YFSETQ. CDR3 sequence: CASSPTELETQYF. CDR3 nucleotide sequence: TGCGCCAGCAGCCCCACAGAATTAGAGACCCAGTACTTC.

The chain recombines TRBV3-1 (or the pseudogene TRBV3-2) with TRBJ2-5, with 7 bases lining up with TRBD1. V lost 4 bases and J lost 2; bases outside the gene matches: 4. The CDR3 runs 14 residues. The germline gives CDR1 LGHDT, CDR2 YNNKEL (reference sequence). The CDR3 is CASSPRDRQETQYF. CDR3 DNA sequence: TGTGCCAGCAGCCCCCGGGACAGACAAGAGACCCAGTACTTC.